This record concerns one T cell receptor (beta chain) sequence. This clone was seen only once. Its antigen is unknown. No base quality values were provided; no much bigger clone lies one nucleotide off. According to the germline V gene, CDR1 reads MDHEN and CDR2 reads SYDVKM. The CDR3 starts with the cysteine, ends with the phenylalanine, and has 14 residues. The CDR3 DNA has 42 bases and is translated from base 1. The V and J ends are trimmed by 3 bases and 3 bases, leaving 11 bases between them. The data stem from a study of shared clonotypes between healthy human individuals (TCRdb year 2020). Regarding the complete study: Two women and a few men aged 18 to 49 years were included in the cohort. Different laboratories and diverse techniques were used to prepare libraries and sequence TCR repertoires, to increase sequencing depth and limit assay-specific biases. The study deeply sequenced blood TCR repertoires of about 5 healthy adults to estimate repertoire size and the extent of clonotype sharing between individuals. For each donor, CD4 naive and CD4 memory were each run on three plates, CD8 naive on two plates, and CD8 memory on one plate. Per donor, leukapheresis produced somewhere between about 0.8 and 9 billion PBMCs.

TCR CDR3 regions were amplified from genomic DNA by multiplex PCR using the deep immunoSEQ assay. For each cell subset, the extracted genomic DNA was distributed evenly across all wells of several immunoSEQ 96-well plates, and each plate served as one replicate. For sorted subsets, each replicate PCR was loaded with about 0.2 ug genomic DNA, equivalent to 30,000 or so T cell genomes. The purified libraries were quantified using a Qubit 3.0 fluorometer, sized with a Bioanalyzer 2100, and then quantified again using the KAPA Library Quantification kit. Every immunoSEQ 96-well plate was sequenced on a dedicated single-read 150-cycle Illumina NextSeq 550 flow cell. Under the source paper's analysis protocol: Because the immunoSEQ output included only junctional sequences and no quality scores, the filtering could not be the same as the filtering used for full-length reads. Sequences were annotated with PyIR, a Python wrapper for IgBLAST v1.9, using IMGT germline references to assign V/J genes and CDR3. Any read was removed if the V/J assignment was weak (E-value above 1e-6), the CDR3 was missing, or the read contained stop codons, out-of-frame junctions, or ambiguous translated residues. V3J clonotypes were defined as sequences sharing the same inferred V gene, J gene, and CDR3 amino acid sequence. To compute the percentage overlap between repertoires, the number of shared unique clonotypes was divided by the size of the smaller repertoire. Repertoire richness was assessed with RTK rarefaction, the Chao1 estimator, and Recon v2.1 estimates of unobserved clonotypes. OLGA was used to compute generation probabilities for all TCRbeta clonotypes that the gDNA method yielded from a handful of donors. TCRdb re-hosts the immuneACCESS table, in-frame sequences only. Its copies lack some clones; in the studies checked, an unresolved V gene accounts for under half of them, and the cause for the rest is not known. The V and J calls and the clone size are those of that table, but D and trimming were determined from the DNA. The sample profile shows roughly 300,000 clones; 70% to 75% of them were found once. 10% of the sample is taken by the ten largest.

Healthy HIV-negative adults with no recently reported acute infections or vaccinations were included as donors. Every donor was a Caucasian adult living in Nashville, Tennessee, USA. CD4+ T cells were enriched by magnetic negative selection, after which naive cells were positively selected on CD45RA and the negative fraction was taken as the memory subset. Blood was collected by leukapheresis, and PBMCs were isolated by Ficoll-Histopaque density gradient centrifugation and then cryopreserved in liquid nitrogen vapor phase. Analytical flow cytometry was used to check the purity and quantity of every magnetically sorted T cell population. Genomic DNA was isolated from each sorted fraction and quantified by UV absorbance on a Nanodrop 2000c. Beyond this particular receptor, the publication reports: Sampling was restricted to blood, and TCR repertoires in tissue are likely to differ from TCR repertoires in blood. The small number of donors limited the genetic and exposure-history diversity represented. Clonotypes shared by all four sorted-subset donors showed higher generation probabilities than non-shared clonotypes. Naive subsets generally had larger estimated clonotype richness than memory subsets did. Pairwise subsampling led to the expectation that sequencing depth would affect the degree of clonotype sharing among donors. Across a few donors, 5% to 6% of naive CD4, more than 3% of naive CD8, about 2.3% of memory CD4, and around 0.4% of memory CD8 clonotypes were shared. Even with the large sequencing depth, rarefaction of the sorted-subset datasets indicated that sequencing was incomplete.

The chain joins TRBV28 to TRBJ1-2; the D region possibly corresponds to TRBD1 (6 bases align). Material: memory CD4+ T cells sorted from blood. The sample's cell subset or site label, decoded: CD45RA-negative fraction. The clonotype comes from a young man in good health. Here the CDR3 is given as CASSFSGTYYGYTF. Here is the DNA: TGTGCCAGCAGTTTTTCGGGGACATACTATGGCTACACCTTC.